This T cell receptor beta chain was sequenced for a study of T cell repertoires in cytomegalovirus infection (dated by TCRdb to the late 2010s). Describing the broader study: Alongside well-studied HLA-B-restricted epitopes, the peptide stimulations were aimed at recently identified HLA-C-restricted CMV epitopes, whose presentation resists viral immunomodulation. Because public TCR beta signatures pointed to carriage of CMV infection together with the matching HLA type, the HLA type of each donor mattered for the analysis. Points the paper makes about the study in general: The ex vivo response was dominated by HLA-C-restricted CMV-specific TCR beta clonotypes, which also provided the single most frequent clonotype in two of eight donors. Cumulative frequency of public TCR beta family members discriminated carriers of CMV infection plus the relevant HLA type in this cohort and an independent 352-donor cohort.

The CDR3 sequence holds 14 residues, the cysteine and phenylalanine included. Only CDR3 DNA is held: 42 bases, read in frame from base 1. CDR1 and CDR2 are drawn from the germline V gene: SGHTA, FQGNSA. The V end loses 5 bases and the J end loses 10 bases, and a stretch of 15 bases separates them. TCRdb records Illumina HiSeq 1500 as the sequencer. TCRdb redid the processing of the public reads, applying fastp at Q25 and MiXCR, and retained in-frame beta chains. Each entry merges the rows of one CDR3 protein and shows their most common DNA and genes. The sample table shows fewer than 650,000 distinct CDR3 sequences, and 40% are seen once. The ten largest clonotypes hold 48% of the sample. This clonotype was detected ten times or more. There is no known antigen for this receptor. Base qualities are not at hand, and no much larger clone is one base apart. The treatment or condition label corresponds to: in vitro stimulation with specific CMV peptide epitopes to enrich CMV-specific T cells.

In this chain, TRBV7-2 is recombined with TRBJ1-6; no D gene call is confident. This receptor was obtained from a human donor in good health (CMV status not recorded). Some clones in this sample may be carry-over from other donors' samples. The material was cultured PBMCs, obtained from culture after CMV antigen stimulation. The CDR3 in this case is CASSEDGDRSPLHF. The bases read TGTGCCAGCAGCGAAGACGGGGATAGGTCACCCCTCCACTTT.